Listed below are T cell receptor beta chains from one sample, sequenced in a study of CD8 T cells in ankylosing spondylitis. From the 5' RACE reads, TCRdb called clonotypes with MiXCR, one entry per CDR3 protein. The sample yields about 340,000 distinct CDR3 sequences, approximately 15% seen once. Sequencing was carried out using blood, either unsorted or a sorted T cell fraction (not recorded which). The receptor source for this set is a male donor with ankylosing spondylitis or in good health (not recorded which). CDR3s include the opening cysteine and the closing phenylalanine or tryptophan. A D gene is named only where the DNA matches it firmly. Part of the rows lack a size; the others show once, few, many or a class for expanded clones.

TRBV9	TRBJ2-7	TRBD1	.	TGTGCCAGCAGCGCCCGGGACAGCTCCTACGAGCAGTACTTC	CASSARDSSYEQYF
TRBV12-3/TRBV12-4	TRBJ1-1	.	few	TGTGCCAGCAGTTTATACCGAGGAACAACTGAAGCTTTCTTT	CASSLYRGTTEAFF
TRBV6-1	TRBJ2-2	.	.	TGTGCCAGCAGTACAGGGCGGGCGACCGGGGAGCTGTTTTTT	CASSTGRATGELFF
TRBV6-1	TRBJ2-6	.	few	TGTGCCAGCAGCTCACAGGGCCCTGGGGCCAACGTCCTGACTTTC	CASSSQGPGANVLTF
TRBV20-1	TRBJ2-3	.	.	TGCAGTACGGACGCTAGCACAGATACGCAGTATTTT	CSTDASTDTQYF
TRBV7-9	TRBJ2-3	TRBD2	few	TGTGCCAGCAGCGCAAGCGGGAGGAGAGATACGCAGTATTTT	CASSASGRRDTQYF
TRBV29-1	TRBJ2-7	TRBD1	few	TGCAGTGCCTCTCAGGGGGTCTCCTACGAGCAGTACTTC	CSASQGVSYEQYF
TRBV6-1	TRBJ2-4	TRBD1	.	TGTGCCAGCAGCCCTACAGGGGTCAAAAACATTCAGTACTTC	CASSPTGVKNIQYF
TRBV20-1	TRBJ2-2	.	many	TGCAGTGCTAGGCCCTCGGACAGTCCTGGGGAGCTGTTTTTT	CSARPSDSPGELFF
TRBV5-1	TRBJ2-7	TRBD1	few	TGCGCCAGCAGCTTGCGGGGACAGGCCCACGAGCAGTACTTC	CASSLRGQAHEQYF
TRBV6-5	TRBJ1-2	.	few	TGTGCCAGCAGTTGGATTTGGGGGGCAACCAGAGGTGGCTACACCTTC	CASSWIWGATRGGYTF
TRBV5-1	TRBJ2-2	TRBD1	many	TGCGCCAGCAGCTTCAACATCGCGCGGACAGGCACCGGGGAGCTGTTTTTT	CASSFNIARTGTGELFF
TRBV12-3/TRBV12-4	TRBJ1-1	.	many	TGTGCCAGCACCCTAGGGGGGACTCGGAAGGGCACTGAAGCTTTCTTT	CASTLGGTRKGTEAFF
TRBV2	TRBJ1-4	.	few	TGTGCCAGCAGGGACGTAGGGCACATCCATTTT	CASRDVGHIHF
TRBV10-3	TRBJ2-1	.	few	TGTGCCATCAGTGTGGCAGGGGGGAGCTCCTACAATGAGCAGTTCTTC	CAISVAGGSSYNEQFF